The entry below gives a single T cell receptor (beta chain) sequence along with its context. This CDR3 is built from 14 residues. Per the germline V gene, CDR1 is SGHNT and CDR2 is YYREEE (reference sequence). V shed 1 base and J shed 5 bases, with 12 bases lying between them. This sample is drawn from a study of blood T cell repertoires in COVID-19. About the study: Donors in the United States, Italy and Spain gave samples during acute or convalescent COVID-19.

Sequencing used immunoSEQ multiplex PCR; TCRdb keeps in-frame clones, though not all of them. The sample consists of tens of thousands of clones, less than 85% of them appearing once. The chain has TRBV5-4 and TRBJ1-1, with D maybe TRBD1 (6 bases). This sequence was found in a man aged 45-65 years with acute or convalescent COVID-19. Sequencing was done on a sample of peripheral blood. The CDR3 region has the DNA TGTGCCAGCAGCTTGCTTGGGGGGGCGACTGAAGCTTTCTTT. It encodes CASSLLGGATEAFF.